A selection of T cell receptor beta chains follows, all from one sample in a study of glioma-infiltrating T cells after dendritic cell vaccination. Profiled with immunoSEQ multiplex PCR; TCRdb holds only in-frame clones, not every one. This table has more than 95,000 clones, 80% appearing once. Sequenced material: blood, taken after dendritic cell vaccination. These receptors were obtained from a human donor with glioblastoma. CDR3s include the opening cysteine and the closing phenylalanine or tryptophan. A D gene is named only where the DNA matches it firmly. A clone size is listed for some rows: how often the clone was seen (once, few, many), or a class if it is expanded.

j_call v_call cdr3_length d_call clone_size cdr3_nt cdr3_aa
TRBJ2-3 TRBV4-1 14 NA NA TGCGCCAGCAGCCAAGGACTAGTCTCAGATACGCAGTATTTT CASSQGLVSDTQYF
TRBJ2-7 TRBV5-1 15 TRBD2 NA TGCGCCAGCAGCTGGTATAGCGGGGACCTTTACGAGCAGTACTTC CASSWYSGDLYEQYF
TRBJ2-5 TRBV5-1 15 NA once TGCGCCAGCAGCCCGGGTCAGGGGTCGGGAGAGACCCAGTACTTC CASSPGQGSGETQYF
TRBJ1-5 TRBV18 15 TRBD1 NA TGTGCCAGCTCACCATTCGGGCAGGGGGCCCAGCCCCAGCATTTT CASSPFGQGAQPQHF
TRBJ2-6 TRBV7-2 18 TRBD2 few TGTGCCAGCAGCTTAGATACTAGCGGGAGCTCTGGGGCCAACGTCCTGACTTTC CASSLDTSGSSGANVLTF
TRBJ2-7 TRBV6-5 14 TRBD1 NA TGTGCCAGCAGTTCCGCCGGGACAGGGGTTCATCAGTACTTC CASSSAGTGVHQYF
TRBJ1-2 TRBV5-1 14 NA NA TGCGCCAGCAGCTTTGATACAGGTTATGGTGGCTACACCTTC CASSFDTGYGGYTF
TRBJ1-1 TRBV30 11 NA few TGTGCCTGGAACAGGTTAACTGAAGCTTTCTTT CAWNRLTEAFF
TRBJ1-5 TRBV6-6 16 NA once TGTGCCAGCAGTTACGAAAAGGGGAAAAGCAATCAGCCCCAGCATTTT CASSYEKGKSNQPQHF
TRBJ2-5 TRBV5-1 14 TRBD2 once TGCGCCAGCAGGCCTAGCGGGGAAGCAGAGACCCAGTACTTC CASRPSGEAETQYF
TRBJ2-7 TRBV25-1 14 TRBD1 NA TGTGCCAGCAGTATCGGACAGGGTGGGTACGAGCAGTACTTC CASSIGQGGYEQYF
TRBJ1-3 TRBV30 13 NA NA TGTGCCTGGAGAGGAGCTCCGGGAAACACCATATATTTT CAWRGAPGNTIYF
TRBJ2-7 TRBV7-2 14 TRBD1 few TGTGCCAGCAGCTCGTACGGGACAGTCAACGAGCAGTACTTC CASSSYGTVNEQYF
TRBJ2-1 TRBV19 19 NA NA TGTGCCAGTAGGCCCCCGGGACAGGGGTTTTTGCGGGAGGGAAGTGAGCAGTTCTTC CASRPPGQGFLREGSEQFF
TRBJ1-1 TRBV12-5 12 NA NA TGTGCTAGTGGTGCGGACAGCGGCGGGGCTTTCTTT CASGADSGGAFF
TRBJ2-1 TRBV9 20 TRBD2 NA TGTGCCAGCAGCGCCCCCAGGACTAGCGGGAGGGAGGGGACTGCTAATGAGCAGTTCTTC CASSAPRTSGREGTANEQFF
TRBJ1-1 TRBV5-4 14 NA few TGTGCCAGCAGCTTAGACAACATGAACACTGAAGCTTTCTTT CASSLDNMNTEAFF
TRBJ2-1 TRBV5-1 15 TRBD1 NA TGCGCCAGCAGCGCCGGACAGGGGGCAAGCAATGAGCAGTTCTTC CASSAGQGASNEQFF
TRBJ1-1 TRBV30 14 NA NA TGTGCCTGGAGTAGGGATGCGGGGGGAACTGAAGCTTTCTTT CAWSRDAGGTEAFF
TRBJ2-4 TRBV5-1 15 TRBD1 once TGCGCCAGCAGCTTGGACCCCGGGACAGCAAACATTCAGTACTTC CASSLDPGTANIQYF
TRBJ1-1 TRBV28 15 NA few TGTGCCAGCAGTCCTTTTGCGGGACCGGATCTGTGGGCTTTCTTT CASSPFAGPDLWAFF
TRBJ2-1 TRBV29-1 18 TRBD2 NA TGCAGCGTTGGGGGGACTAGCGGGGGCGATGTCCCCTACAATGAGCAGTTCTTC CSVGGTSGGDVPYNEQFF
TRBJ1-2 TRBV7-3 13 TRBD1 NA TGTGTCAGCAGCGATGGACAGGGCTATGGCTACACCTTC CVSSDGQGYGYTF
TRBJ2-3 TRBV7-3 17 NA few TGTGCCAGCAGCTTAACGGTGGACAGTGAAGGCACAGATACGCAGTATTTT CASSLTVDSEGTDTQYF
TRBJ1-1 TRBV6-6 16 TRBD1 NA TGTGCCAGCAGTTACTTGAAAGGGGGCGGGAACACTGAAGCTTTCTTT CASSYLKGGGNTEAFF
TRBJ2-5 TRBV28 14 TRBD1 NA TGTGCCAGCAGTTTATGGGGACAGGGAGAGACCCAGTACTTC CASSLWGQGETQYF
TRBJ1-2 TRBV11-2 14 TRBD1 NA TGTGCCAGCAGCTTAGAACAGGGGGCACGGGGCTACACCTTC CASSLEQGARGYTF
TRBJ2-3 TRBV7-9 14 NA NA TGTGCCAGCAGCAACGAGGGTCTCACAGATACGCAGTATTTT CASSNEGLTDTQYF
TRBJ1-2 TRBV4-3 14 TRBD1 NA TGCGCCAGCAGCCCGTACAGGGGGAACTATGGCTACACCTTC CASSPYRGNYGYTF
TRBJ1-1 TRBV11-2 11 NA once TGTGCCAGCGGGCGGGGCACTGAAGCTTTCTTT CASGRGTEAFF
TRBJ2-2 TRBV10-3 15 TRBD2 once TGTGCCATCAAACCCGGGACTACCTCCACCGGGGAGCTGTTTTTT CAIKPGTTSTGELFF
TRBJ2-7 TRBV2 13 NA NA TGTGCCAGCATTTTTGATCAGGCCTACGAGCAGTACTTC CASIFDQAYEQYF
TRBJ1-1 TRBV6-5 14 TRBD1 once TGTGCCAGCAGTGGTCAGGGGGCGAACACTGAAGCTTTCTTT CASSGQGANTEAFF
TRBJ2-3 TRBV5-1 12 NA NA TGCGCCAGCAGGATCAACAAAGATACGCAGTATTTT CASRINKDTQYF
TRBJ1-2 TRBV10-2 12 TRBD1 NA TGCGCCAGCAGTACAGGGGACTATGGCTACACCTTC CASSTGDYGYTF
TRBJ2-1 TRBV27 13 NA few TGTGCCAGCAGTTTTGACCCCCGGGGAGGGCAGTTCTTC CASSFDPRGGQFF
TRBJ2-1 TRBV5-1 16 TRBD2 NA TGCGCCAGCAGCGCCAAACTAGCGGGAGTTTACAATGAGCAGTTCTTC CASSAKLAGVYNEQFF
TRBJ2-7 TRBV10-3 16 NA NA TGTGCCATCAGTGACACCACTTGGGGGGAAACCTACGAGCAGTACTTC CAISDTTWGETYEQYF
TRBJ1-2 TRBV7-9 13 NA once TGTGCCAGCAGCTTAATCCAGGGCTATGGCTACACCTTC CASSLIQGYGYTF
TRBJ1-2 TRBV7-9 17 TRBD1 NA TGTGCCAGCAGCCCCTGGACAGGGGGGACACTTCACTATGGCTACACCTTC CASSPWTGGTLHYGYTF
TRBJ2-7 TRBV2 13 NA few TGTGCCAGCGAGGACCACAGGGTTTCCGAGCAGTACTTC CASEDHRVSEQYF
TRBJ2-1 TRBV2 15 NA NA TGTGCCAGCAGTGTAGAGGGTGGGGTGGACAATGAGCAGTTCTTC CASSVEGGVDNEQFF
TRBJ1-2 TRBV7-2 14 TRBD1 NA TGTGCCAGCAGTCCTCAGGGGGCTAACTATGGCTACACCTTC CASSPQGANYGYTF
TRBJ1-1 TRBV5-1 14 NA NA TGCGCCAGCAGCACTCCGACAGCGAACACTGAAGCTTTCTTT CASSTPTANTEAFF
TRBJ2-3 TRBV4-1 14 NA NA TGCGCCAGCAGCCAGCACGGACTCCCGAAGGCGCAGTATTTT CASSQHGLPKAQYF
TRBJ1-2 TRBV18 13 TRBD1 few TGTGCCAGCTTAGGGACAGCGAACTATGGCTACACCTTC CASLGTANYGYTF